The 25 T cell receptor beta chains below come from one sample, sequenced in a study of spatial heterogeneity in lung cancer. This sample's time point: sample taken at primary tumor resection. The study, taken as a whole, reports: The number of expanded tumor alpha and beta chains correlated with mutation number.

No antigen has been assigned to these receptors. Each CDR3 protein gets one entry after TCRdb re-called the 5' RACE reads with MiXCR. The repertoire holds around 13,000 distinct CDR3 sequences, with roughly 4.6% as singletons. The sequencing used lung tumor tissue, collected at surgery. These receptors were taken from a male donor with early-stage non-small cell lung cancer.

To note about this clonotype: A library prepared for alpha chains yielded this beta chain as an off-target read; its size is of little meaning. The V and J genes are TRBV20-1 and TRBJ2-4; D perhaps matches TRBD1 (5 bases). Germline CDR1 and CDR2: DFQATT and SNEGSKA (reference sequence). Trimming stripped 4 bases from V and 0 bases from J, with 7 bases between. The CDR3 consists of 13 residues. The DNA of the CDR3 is TGCAGTGCTATGGACACAGCCAAAAACATTCAGTACTTC. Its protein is CSAMDTAKNIQYF.

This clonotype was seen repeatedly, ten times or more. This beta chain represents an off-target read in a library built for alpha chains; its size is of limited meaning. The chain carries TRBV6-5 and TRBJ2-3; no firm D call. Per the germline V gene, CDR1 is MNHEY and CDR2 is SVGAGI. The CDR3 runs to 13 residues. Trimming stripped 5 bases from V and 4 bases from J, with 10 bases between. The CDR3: CASSGSAADTQYF. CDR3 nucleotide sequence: TGTGCCAGCAGTGGCAGTGCCGCAGATACGCAGTATTTT.

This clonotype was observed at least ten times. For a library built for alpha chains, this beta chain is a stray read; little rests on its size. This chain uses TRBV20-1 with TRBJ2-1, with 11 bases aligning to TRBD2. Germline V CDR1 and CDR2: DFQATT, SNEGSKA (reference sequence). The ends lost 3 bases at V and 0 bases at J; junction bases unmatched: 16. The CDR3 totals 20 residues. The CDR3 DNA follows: TGCAGTGCTAGTTCAAGTACTAGCGGGGGCAGGTCGGGCTCCTACAATGAGCAGTTCTTC. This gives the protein CSASSSTSGGRSGSYNEQFF.

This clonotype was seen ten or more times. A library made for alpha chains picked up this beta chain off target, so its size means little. CDR3 sequence reads: CSATSSGTSYTDTQYF. CDR3 DNA: TGCAGTGCCACCAGTTCCGGGACTAGCTACACAGATACGCAGTATTTT. The J gene is TRBJ2-3, the V gene TRBV20-1, with 9 bases fitting TRBD2. Germline V gene sequence: CDR1 DFQATT, CDR2 SNEGSKA (reference sequence). With 6 bases clipped from V and 2 bases from J, the junction kept 12 bases outside the gene matches. The CDR3 contains 16 residues.

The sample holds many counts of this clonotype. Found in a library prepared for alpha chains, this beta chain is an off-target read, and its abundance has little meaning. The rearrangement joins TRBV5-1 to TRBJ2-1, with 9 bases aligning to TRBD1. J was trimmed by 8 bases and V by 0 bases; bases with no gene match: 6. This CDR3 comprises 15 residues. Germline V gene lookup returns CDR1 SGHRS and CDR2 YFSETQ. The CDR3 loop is CASSLDRGREDEQFF. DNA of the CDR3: TGCGCCAGCAGCTTGGACAGGGGGCGAGAGGATGAGCAGTTCTTC.

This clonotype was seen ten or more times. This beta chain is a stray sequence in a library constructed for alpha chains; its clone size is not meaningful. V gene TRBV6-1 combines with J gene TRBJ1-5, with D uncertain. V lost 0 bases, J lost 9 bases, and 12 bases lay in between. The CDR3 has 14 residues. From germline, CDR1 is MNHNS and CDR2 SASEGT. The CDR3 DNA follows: TGTGCCAGCAGTGAAGCAGAGAAGGGCTTGCCCCAGCATTTT. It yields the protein CASSEAEKGLPQHF.

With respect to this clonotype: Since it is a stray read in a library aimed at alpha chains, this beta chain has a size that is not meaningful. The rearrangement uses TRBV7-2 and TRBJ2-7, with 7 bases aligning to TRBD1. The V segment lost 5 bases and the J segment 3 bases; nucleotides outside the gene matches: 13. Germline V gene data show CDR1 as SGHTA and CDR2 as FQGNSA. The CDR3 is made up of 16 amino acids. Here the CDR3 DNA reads TGTGCCAGCAGCACCGACAGGGCCCACCCATACTACGAGCAGTACTTC. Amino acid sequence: CASSTDRAHPYYEQYF.

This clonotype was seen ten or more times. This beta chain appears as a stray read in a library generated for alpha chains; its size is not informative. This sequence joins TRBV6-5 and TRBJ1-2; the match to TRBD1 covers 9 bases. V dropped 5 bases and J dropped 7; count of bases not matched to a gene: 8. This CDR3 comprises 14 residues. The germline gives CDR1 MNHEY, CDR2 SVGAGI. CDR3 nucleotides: TGTGCCAGCAGTCCGGACAGGGGAGGGAGTGGCTACACCTTC. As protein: CASSPDRGGSGYTF.

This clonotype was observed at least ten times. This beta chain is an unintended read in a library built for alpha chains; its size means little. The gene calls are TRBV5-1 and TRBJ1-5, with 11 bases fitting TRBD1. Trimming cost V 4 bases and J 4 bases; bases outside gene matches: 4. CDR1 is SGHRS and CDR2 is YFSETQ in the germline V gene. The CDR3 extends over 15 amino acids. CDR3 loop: CASSRTGGQNQPQHF. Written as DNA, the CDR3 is TGCGCCAGCAGCCGGACAGGGGGCCAAAATCAGCCCCAGCATTTT. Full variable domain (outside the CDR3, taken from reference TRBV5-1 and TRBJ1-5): KAGVTQTPRYLIKTRGQQVTLSCSPISGHRSVSWYQQTPGQGLQFLFEYFSETQRNKGNFPGRFSGRQFSNSRSEMNVSTLELGDSALYLCASSRTGGQNQPQHFGDGTRLSIL.

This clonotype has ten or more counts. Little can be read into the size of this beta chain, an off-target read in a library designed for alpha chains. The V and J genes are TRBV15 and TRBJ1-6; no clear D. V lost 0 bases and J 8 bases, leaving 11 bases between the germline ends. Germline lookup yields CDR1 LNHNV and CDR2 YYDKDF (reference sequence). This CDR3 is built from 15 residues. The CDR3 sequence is CATSRDGFMDSPLHF. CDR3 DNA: TGTGCCACCAGCAGAGACGGGTTTATGGATTCACCCCTCCACTTT. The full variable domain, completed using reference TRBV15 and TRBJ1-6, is DAMVIQNPRYQVTQFGKPVTLSCSQTLNHNVMYWYQQKSSQAPKLLFHYYDKDFNNEADTPDNFQSRRPNTSFCFLDIRSPGLGDTAMYLCATSRDGFMDSPLHFGNGTRLTVT.

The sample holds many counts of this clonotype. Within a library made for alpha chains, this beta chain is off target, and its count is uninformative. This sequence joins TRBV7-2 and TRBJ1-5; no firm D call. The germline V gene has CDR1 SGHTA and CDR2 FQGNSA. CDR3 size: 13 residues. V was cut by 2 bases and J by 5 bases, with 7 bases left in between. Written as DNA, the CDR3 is TGTGCCAGCAGCTTAAAAGGAGATCAGCCCCAGCATTTT. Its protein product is CASSLKGDQPQHF. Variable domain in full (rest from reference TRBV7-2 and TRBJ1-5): GAGVSQSPSNKVTEKGKDVELRCDPISGHTALYWYRQSLGQGLEFLIYFQGNSAPDKSGLPSDRFSAERTGGSVSTLTIQRTQQEDSAVYLCASSLKGDQPQHFGDGTRLSIL.

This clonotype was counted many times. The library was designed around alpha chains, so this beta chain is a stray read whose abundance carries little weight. CDR3 sequence (DNA): TGTGCCACCAGTGACTCTCGACAGGGGAGCTATGGCTACACCTTC. Protein: CATSDSRQGSYGYTF. The V gene is TRBV24-1, the J gene TRBJ1-2; 8 bases match TRBD1. The CDR3 consists of 15 residues. Germline V gene data show CDR1 as KGHDR and CDR2 as SFDVKD. V shed 4 bases, J shed 4 bases, and the junction held 7 bases outside the gene matches.

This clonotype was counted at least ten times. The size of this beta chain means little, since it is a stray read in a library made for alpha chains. For the CDR3, the DNA is TGTGCCACCAGCAGAGAATTATACACCGGGGAGCTGTTTTTT. Translating gives CATSRELYTGELFF. This chain links TRBV15 with TRBJ2-2; D is unclear. The CDR3 consists of 14 residues. Trimming took 0 bases from V and 3 from J, leaving 5 bases between them. Germline CDR1 is LNHNV and CDR2 is YYDKDF (reference sequence).

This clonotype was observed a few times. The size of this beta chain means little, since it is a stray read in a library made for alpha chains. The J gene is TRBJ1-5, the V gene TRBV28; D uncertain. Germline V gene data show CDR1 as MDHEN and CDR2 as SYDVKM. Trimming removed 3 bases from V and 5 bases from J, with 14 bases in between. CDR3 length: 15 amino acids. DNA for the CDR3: TGTGCCAGCAGTTTTTGGGAACAGCCTTATCAGCCCCAGCATTTT. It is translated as CASSFWEQPYQPQHF.

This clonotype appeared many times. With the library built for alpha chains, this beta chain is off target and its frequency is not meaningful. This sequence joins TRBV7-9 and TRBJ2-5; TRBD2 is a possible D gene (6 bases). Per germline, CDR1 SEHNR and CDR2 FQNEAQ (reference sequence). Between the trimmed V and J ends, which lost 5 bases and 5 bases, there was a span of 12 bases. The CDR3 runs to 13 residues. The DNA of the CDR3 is TGTGCCAGCAGCCCCGGGGGAGGCGAGACCCAGTACTTC. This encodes CASSPGGGETQYF.

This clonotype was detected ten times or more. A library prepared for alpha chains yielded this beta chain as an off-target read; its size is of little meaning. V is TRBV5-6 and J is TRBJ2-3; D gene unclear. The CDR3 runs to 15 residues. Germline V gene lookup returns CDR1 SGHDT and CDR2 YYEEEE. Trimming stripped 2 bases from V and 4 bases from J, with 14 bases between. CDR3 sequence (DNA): TGTGCCAGCAGCTTTCCCAGCGTTTTAGCAGATACGCAGTATTTT. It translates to CASSFPSVLADTQYF.

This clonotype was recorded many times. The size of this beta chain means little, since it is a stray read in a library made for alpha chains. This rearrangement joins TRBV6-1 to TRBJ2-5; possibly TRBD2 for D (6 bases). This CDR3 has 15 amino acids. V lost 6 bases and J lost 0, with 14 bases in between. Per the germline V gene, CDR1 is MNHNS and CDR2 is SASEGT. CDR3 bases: TGTGCCAGCAGAGTTGAACTAGCAGACCAAGAGACCCAGTACTTC. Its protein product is CASRVELADQETQYF.

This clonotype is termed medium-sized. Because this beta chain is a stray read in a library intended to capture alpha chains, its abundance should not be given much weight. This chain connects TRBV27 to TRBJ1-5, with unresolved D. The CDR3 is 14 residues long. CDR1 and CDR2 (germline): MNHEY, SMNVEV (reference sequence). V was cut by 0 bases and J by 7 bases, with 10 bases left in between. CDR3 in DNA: TGTGCCAGCAGTTTATCCGGAGGAGGCCAGCCCCAGCATTTT. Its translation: CASSLSGGGQPQHF.

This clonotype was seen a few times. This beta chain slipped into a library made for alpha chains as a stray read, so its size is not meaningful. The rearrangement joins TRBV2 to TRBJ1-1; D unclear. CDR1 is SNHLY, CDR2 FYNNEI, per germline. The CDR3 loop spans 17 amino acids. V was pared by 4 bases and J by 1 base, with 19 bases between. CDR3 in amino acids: CASSGVIFTTTNTEAFF. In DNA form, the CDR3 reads TGTGCCAGCAGTGGGGTCATTTTTACGACGACGAACACTGAAGCTTTCTTT.

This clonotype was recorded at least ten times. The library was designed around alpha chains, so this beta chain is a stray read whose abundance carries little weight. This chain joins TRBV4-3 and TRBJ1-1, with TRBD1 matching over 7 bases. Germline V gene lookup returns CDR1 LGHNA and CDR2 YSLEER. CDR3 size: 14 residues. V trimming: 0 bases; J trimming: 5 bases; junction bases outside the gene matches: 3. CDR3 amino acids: CASSQEQGWTEAFF. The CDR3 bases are TGCGCCAGCAGCCAAGAACAGGGGTGGACTGAAGCTTTCTTT.

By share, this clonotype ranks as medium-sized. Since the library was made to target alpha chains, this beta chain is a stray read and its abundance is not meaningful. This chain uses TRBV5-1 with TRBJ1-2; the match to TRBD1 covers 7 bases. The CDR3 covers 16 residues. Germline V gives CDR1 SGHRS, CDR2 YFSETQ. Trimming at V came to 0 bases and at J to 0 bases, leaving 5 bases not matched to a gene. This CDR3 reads CASSLATGMANYGYTF. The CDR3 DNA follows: TGCGCCAGCAGCTTGGCGACAGGGATGGCTAACTATGGCTACACCTTC.

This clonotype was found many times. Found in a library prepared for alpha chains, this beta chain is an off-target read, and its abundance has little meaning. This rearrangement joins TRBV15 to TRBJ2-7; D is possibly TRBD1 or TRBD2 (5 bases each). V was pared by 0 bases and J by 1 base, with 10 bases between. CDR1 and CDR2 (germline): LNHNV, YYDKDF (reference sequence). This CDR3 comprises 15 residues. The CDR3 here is CATSRDRGDSYEQYF. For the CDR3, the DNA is TGTGCCACCAGCAGAGACAGAGGGGATTCCTACGAGCAGTACTTC. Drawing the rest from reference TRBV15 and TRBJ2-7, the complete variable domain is DAMVIQNPRYQVTQFGKPVTLSCSQTLNHNVMYWYQQKSSQAPKLLFHYYDKDFNNEADTPDNFQSRRPNTSFCFLDIRSPGLGDTAMYLCATSRDRGDSYEQYFGPGTRLTVT.

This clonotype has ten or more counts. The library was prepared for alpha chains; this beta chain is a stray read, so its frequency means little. Here the CDR3 reads CASSLILAGGAKNIQYF. For the CDR3, the DNA is TGTGCCAGCAGCTTAATACTAGCGGGGGGAGCCAAAAACATTCAGTACTTC. This chain joins TRBV7-8 and TRBJ2-4, with 12 positions matching TRBD2. Trimming cost V 2 bases and J 0 bases; bases outside gene matches: 2. The CDR3 spans 17 residues. Per the germline V gene, CDR1 is SGHVS and CDR2 is FQNEAQ.

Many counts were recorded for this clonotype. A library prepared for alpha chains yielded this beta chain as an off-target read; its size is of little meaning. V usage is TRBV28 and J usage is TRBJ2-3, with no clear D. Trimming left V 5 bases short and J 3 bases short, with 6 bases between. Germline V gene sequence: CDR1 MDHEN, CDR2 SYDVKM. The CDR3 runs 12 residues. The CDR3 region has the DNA TGTGCCAGCAGTGTACAGACAGATACGCAGTATTTT. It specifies CASSVQTDTQYF.

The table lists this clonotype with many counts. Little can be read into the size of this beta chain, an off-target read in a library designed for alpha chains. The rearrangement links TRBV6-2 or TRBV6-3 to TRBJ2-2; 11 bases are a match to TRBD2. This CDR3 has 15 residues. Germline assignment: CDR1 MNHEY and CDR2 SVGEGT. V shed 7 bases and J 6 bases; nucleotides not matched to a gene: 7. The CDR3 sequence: CASTSLAGGAGELFF. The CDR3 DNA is TGTGCCAGCACCTCCCTAGCGGGGGGCGCCGGGGAGCTGTTTTTT.